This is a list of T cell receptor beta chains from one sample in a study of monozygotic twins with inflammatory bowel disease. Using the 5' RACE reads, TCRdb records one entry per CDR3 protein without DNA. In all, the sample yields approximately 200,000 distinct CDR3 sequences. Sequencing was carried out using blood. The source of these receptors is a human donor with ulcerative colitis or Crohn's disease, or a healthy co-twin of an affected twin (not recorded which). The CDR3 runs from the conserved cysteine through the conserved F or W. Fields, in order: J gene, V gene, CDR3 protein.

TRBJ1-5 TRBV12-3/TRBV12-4 CASSRGTTQPQHF
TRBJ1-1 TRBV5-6 CASSLGQGMNTEAFF
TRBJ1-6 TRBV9 CASSVGDSANSPLHF
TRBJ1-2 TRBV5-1 CASSLGLQGAMEGYTF
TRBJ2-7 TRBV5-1 CASSLYQSSYEQYF
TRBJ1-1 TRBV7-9 CASGKASRTEAFF
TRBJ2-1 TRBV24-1 CATRSGNYNEQFF
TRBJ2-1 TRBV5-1 CASSLLDRGFNEQFF
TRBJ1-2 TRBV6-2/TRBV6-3 CASSYPYPDGYTF
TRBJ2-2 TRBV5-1 CASSLVVATGTGELFF
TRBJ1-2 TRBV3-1 CASSQGNRPDGYTF
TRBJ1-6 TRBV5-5 CASSPKWADSSYNSPLHF
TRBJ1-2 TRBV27 CASSFRNQDGYTF
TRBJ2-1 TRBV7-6 CASSLAGKNEQFF
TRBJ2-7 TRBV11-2 CASSSTGGDEYF
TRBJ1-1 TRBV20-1 CSVSSRVGTEAFF
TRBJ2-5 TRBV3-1 CASSQEMAGRETQYF
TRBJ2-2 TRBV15 CATSWVSRGTGELFF
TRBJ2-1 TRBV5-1 CASSGNRGTAYNEQFF
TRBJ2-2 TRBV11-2 CASSPHFWGGNANTGELFF
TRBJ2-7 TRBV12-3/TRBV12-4 CASSLVDRRYEQYF
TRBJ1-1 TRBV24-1 CATSGPGAREAFF
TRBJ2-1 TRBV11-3 CASSLDRVKDEQFF
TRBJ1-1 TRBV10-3 CAISGTENTEAFF
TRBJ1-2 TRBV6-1 CASSPLAGKSGGYTF
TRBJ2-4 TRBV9 CASSVGLAGPKNIQYF
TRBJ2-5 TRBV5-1 CASSVGKLETQYF
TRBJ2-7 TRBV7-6 CASSPQSGTGTYEQYF
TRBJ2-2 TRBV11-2 CASSLGVNMNTGELFF
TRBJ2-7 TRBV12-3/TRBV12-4 CASSWGDASYEQYF
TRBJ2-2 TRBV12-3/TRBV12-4 CASSSSSGRGRLANTGELFF
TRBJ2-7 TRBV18 CASSREAQRYF
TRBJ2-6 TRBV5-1 CASSLAPDYPGANVLTF
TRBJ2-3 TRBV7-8 CASSLDRLNTDTQYF
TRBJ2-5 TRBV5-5 CASSLTRGSRETQYF
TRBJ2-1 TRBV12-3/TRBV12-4 CASSLEPISYNEQFF
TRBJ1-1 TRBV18 CASTPIGTIYVNTEAFF
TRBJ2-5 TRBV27 CASSPSNGAGRTQYF
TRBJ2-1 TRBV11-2 CASSLYILIEPRRQNEQFF
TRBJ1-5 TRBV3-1 CASSQDVGIGSQPQHF
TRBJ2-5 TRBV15 CATSSQTSEATQYF
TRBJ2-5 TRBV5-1 CASSFGLAGAQETQYF
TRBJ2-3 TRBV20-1 CSVAGGTDTQYF
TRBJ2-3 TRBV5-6 CASRPGLASHTQYF
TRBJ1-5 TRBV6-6 CASGAGIIQHF
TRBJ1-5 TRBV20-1 CSARVDSNQPQHF
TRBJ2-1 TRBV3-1 CASSQDGHLNEQFF
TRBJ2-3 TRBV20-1 CSFKATGLRDTQYF
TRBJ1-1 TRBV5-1 CASSLGLGNTEAFF
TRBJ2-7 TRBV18 CASSPSLAGGLYEQYF
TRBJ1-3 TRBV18 CASSPRAASSGNTIYF
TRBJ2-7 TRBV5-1 CASSLSSNGYEQYF
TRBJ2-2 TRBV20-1 CSASDRRWNTGELFF
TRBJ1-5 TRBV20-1 CSASKQGNNQPQHF
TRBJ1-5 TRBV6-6 CASTIRGNQPQHF
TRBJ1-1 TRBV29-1 CSVVPLRDTEAFF
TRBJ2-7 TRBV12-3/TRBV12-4 CASSTSRRHEQYF
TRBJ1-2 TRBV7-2 CASSLARDGYTF
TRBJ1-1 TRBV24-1 CATSDLGEAFF